These T cell receptor beta chains were read from a single sample in a study of HIV-infected patients and healthy controls. Via MiXCR, TCRdb re-called the 5' RACE reads, giving one row per CDR3 protein. Here the sample spans 15,000 to 20,000 distinct CDR3 sequences, almost 9% being singletons. Sample: blood. These receptors all come from an adult in good health. The CDR3 runs from the conserved cysteine through the conserved F or W. A D gene is named only where the DNA matches it firmly. Clone sizes are given selectively: once, few, many, or a class where the clone is expanded.

V	size	D	J	DNA	CDR3
TRBV10-3	few	.	TRBJ1-1	TGTGCCATCAGTGGGCCGGACCTTAAGCTAGATGAAGCTTTCTTT	CAISGPDLKLDEAFF
TRBV29-1	many	.	TRBJ1-1	TGCAGCGTTGATGGAAACACTGAAGCTTTCTTT	CSVDGNTEAFF
TRBV6-5	few	.	TRBJ1-2	TGTGCCAGCAGTTGGGACACGAACTATGGCTACACCTTC	CASSWDTNYGYTF
TRBV12-3/TRBV12-4	many	.	TRBJ1-3	TGTGCCAGCAGCCTCCTCTCTGGAAACACCATATATTTT	CASSLLSGNTIYF
TRBV15	.	.	TRBJ1-1	TGTGCCACCAGCAGAGATTCGGGCGCTGAAGCTTTCTTT	CATSRDSGAEAFF
TRBV12-3/TRBV12-4	many	TRBD1	TRBJ1-1	TGTGCCAGCAGTTGGGCCACAGGGGAAACTGAAGCTTTCTTT	CASSWATGETEAFF
TRBV6-5	many	.	TRBJ1-2	TGTGCCAGCACGGGGCGGGATCCATCTAACTATGGCTACACCTTC	CASTGRDPSNYGYTF
TRBV19	many	TRBD1	TRBJ1-5	TGTGCCAGTAGTATTCCCACAGGGGGCCAGCAGCCCCAGCATTTT	CASSIPTGGQQPQHF
TRBV29-1	many	.	TRBJ2-5	TGCAGCGTTGACCTCTACGCGGGGACCCGAGAGACCCAGTACTTC	CSVDLYAGTRETQYF
TRBV18	many	TRBD1	TRBJ1-5	TGTGCCAGCTCACCACGGGGACAGGGATATAGCAATCAGCCCCAGCATTTT	CASSPRGQGYSNQPQHF